The entry that follows covers one T cell receptor (beta chain) sequence. Its specificity is unknown. The sample originates from a study of shared clonotypes between healthy human individuals. Study-level points and caveats: Naive subsets, compared against memory subsets, generally had larger estimated richness values. Rarefaction revealed incomplete sorted-subset sequencing despite large depth. It was observed that roughly 5% of naive CD4 clonotypes were shared across a handful of donors.

Germline CDR1 reads SGDLS; CDR2 reads YYNGEE. The CDR3 extends over 17 amino acids. V lost 0 bases, J lost 7 bases, and 13 bases stayed unmatched. CD45RO-negative, CCR7-positively selected cells formed the naive CD8 fraction, excluding terminally differentiated effector memory CD45RA+ cells. The authors' processing: Junction-only immunoSEQ data arrived without quality scores, meaning filtering differed. The table came from immunoSEQ multiplex PCR; TCRdb's copy has only in-frame clones and leaves some out. Clonal size and the V and J genes are those of that table, whereas D and trimming came from the DNA. The table has nearly 2 million clones, around 96% seen once; the top ten hold approximately 1%.

The chain has TRBV9 and TRBJ2-4; 7 positions agree with TRBD2. Sequenced material: naive CD8+ T cells sorted from blood. The origin of this receptor is a man between 18 and 29 years old in good health. In DNA, the CDR3 is TGTGCCAGCAGCGTAGAGGGCGGGAGCTCGTATAATAACATTCAGTACTTC. It specifies CASSVEGGSSYNNIQYF.